The T cell receptor (beta chain) described here comes from a study of vaccination effects on CD4 cells after COVID-19 (dated by TCRdb to about 2022). At the level of the whole study: Each participant got two doses of an mRNA SARS-CoV-2 vaccine, either BNT162b2 or mRNA-1273. In the study, cultures from other donors were sequenced using the Oncomine TCR Beta short-read assay on an Illumina iSeq 100. SARS-CoV-2 spike-specific CD4+ TCR repertoires were compared before and after mRNA vaccination in COVID-19 convalescent patients and in infection-naive vaccine recipients. Altogether, around ten COVID-19 convalescent patients and a handful of SARS-CoV-2-naive healthy vaccine recipients made up the full study. Overall study results and their limits: Both infection-induced and vaccine-induced clones contracted markedly at late post-vaccination timepoints, which is consistent with waning T cell responses. The study was limited by a small number of convalescent patients and lacked early post-infection timepoints. Among healthy vaccine recipients, nearly all vaccine-induced clones were SARS-CoV-2 mono-reactive, and only 1 of 255 was cross-reactive with common cold coronaviruses.

The library came from the immunoSEQ multiplex PCR assay. DNA from the cultured, isolated CD4+ T cells was subjected to TCR beta CDR3 sequencing. The original methods were these. Non-productive TCR sequences were removed, reads were trimmed to the CDR3 region, and CDR3s of at least 7 amino acids were retained. Antigen-specific clonotypes were identified using the MANAFEST web app by comparison of expansion in peptide wells against reference cultures. Positive clones required FDR<0.05 expansion versus reference and all other wells, odds ratio above 5, and frequency above 0.1% in two replicate wells. A clonotype was defined as cross-reactive if the clonotype was significantly expanded both in SARS-CoV-2 spike wells and in at least one common cold coronavirus spike condition. Levenshtein distance calculated with the stringdist R package was used to assess CDR3 similarity, and unrooted trees were constructed with ape in R 3.6.1. TCRdb provides this immuneACCESS table in a form limited to in-frame rearrangements. Some clones are lacking; in checked studies, under half of them reflect an unresolved V gene, and why the rest are absent is not known. V and J calls and clone size are as listed in that table; D and trimming were resolved from the DNA. For this sample the table gives tens of thousands of clones, of which 75% to 85% were detected only once. Clones ranked in the top ten supply more than 5% of the sample.

As regards this clone: Which antigen it targets is not known. No much larger clonotype is one base removed from it; base qualities were not supplied.

To identify antigen-specific CD4+ T cell clonotypes by their expansion, the ViraFEST assay first stimulated PBMC with viral peptide pools and then applied TCR sequencing. After roughly 11 days of culture, CD4+ T cells were isolated with the EasySep CD4+ T cell isolation kit. None of the healthy vaccine recipients had a prior SARS-CoV-2 infection, which was confirmed by nucleocapsid antibody tests that came back negative both before and after vaccination. Each well held fewer than 2.5 million PBMC cultured in IMDM containing approximately 5.2% human AB serum, around 10 IU/ml IL-2 and gentamicin, along with around 11 ug/ml peptides. On days 3 and 7, half of the culture medium was replaced with fresh IL-2-containing medium. Unless otherwise noted, each peptide stimulation condition was cultured in triplicate wells. PBMC were separated from whole blood using Ficoll-Paque Plus gradient centrifugation and were then either cryopreserved at -140C or used fresh. The overlapping peptide pools covered the spike proteins of SARS-CoV-2 and of the common cold coronaviruses HCoV-NL63, HCoV-OC43 and HCoV-229E. The QIAamp micro DNA kit was used to extract genomic DNA from the cultured CD4+ T cells.

The sequence derives from a human donor who received a COVID-19 vaccine. Specimen: CD4+ T cells from PBMCs cultured with HCoV-OC43 spike peptides, collected before COVID-19 vaccination. The sample's cell subset or site, from its label and the paper: HCoV-OC43 spike overlapping peptide pool stimulation.

The DNA reads as follows: TGTGCCAGCAGGGCCGGACAGGGATACTACGAGCAGTACGTC. It is translated as CASRAGQGYYEQYV. This chain is built from TRBV6-5 and TRBJ2-7, with 8 bases in between that match TRBD1. CDR1 is given as MNHEY and CDR2 as SVGAGI, both from the germline V gene. The CDR3 sequence holds 14 residues, the cysteine and valine included. Of all the DNA, just the CDR3 is kept, 42 bases in frame from base 1. Clipping removes 6 bases from V and 3 bases from J, with 7 as the unmatched junction base count.